These 25 T cell receptor beta chains originate from one sample sequenced in a study of breast tumors, draining lymph nodes, adjacent tissues. The lymph nodes were axillary draining lymph nodes from breast cancer patients. MiXCR, run by TCRdb on the multiplex PCR reads, gives a single entry per CDR3 protein. The sample holds around 130,000 distinct CDR3 sequences, just under 20% seen once. Sequenced input: axillary lymph node tissue. The receptors come from a female donor with breast cancer. Some clones in this sample may be carry-over from other donors' samples.

This clonotype was counted at least ten times. J is TRBJ2-7 and V is TRBV3-1; D unclear. Deletions cut 4 bases from V and 3 bases from J, with 16 bases between. Germline CDR1 and CDR2: LGHDT and YNNKEL (reference sequence). The CDR3 sequence is 15 residues long. The CDR3 nucleotides are TGTGCCAGCAGCCCCTTAGAAGGAAGGTTCTACGAGCAGTACTTC. Translating gives CASSPLEGRFYEQYF.

This clonotype occurred many times. This chain connects TRBV19 to TRBJ1-2, with 8 bases that match TRBD1. V dropped 5 bases and J dropped 5; count of bases not matched to a gene: 7. The germline gives CDR1 LNHDA, CDR2 SQIVND (reference sequence). CDR3 length equals 14 residues. The CDR3 spells CASSHLRGPYGYTF. CDR3 bases: TGTGCCAGTAGTCACCTCAGGGGGCCATATGGCTACACCTTC.

Only a few counts were recorded for this clonotype. The chain carries TRBV6-1 and TRBJ2-6; D may match TRBD1 or TRBD2 (5 bases each). This CDR3 has 15 residues. The V end was cut by 8 bases, the J end by 0 bases, with 11 bases between. Germline CDR1 reads MNHNS; CDR2 reads SASEGT. The DNA for the CDR3 is TGTGCCAGCGGCGATGGGGGCTCTGGGGCCAACGTCCTGACTTTC. It encodes CASGDGGSGANVLTF.

A word on this clonotype: A clone one base away is much larger, so this may be a read error. The chain uses TRBV6-9 and TRBJ2-7; 8 bases agree with TRBD1. This CDR3 has 15 amino acids. CDR1 MNHGY and CDR2 SVAAGI come from the germline V gene. CDR3 sequence reads: CASTSCQDRVYGQYF. CDR3 coding DNA: TGTGCCAGCACGAGTTGTCAGGACAGGGTGTACGGGCAGTACTTC.

This clonotype was recorded at least ten times. The gene calls are TRBV30 and TRBJ1-2; no definite D call. Germline V gives CDR1 GTSNPN, CDR2 SVGIG (reference sequence). Between the trimmed V and J ends, which lost 4 bases and 4 bases, there was a span of 10 bases. This CDR3 comprises 12 residues. As DNA, the CDR3 is TGTGCCTGGACAGAGATTGGCTATGGCTACACCTTC. It is translated as CAWTEIGYGYTF.

As to this clonotype: This may come from a read error, since a much larger clone is one base off. The CDR3 loop reads CASSVDAGGYGEQFF. The CDR3 coding sequence is TGTGCCAGCAGCGTAGATGCGGGGGGCTATGGTGAGCAGTTCTTC. V gene TRBV9 combines with J gene TRBJ2-1; TRBD2 agrees at 8 bases. The J segment lost 9 bases and the V segment lost 0 bases, leaving 8 bases of the junction unmatched. Germline-derived CDR1 and CDR2 are SGDLS and YYNGEE. This CDR3 is 15 amino acids long.

This clonotype has ten or more counts. V usage is TRBV19 and J usage is TRBJ2-7, with a weak D call TRBD2 (5 bases). Germline CDR1 reads LNHDA; CDR2 reads SQIVND (reference sequence). The CDR3 has 13 residues. The V and J ends lost 5 bases and 3 bases respectively, with 11 bases between them. The CDR3 loop is CASSGLGGYEQYF. The CDR3, as DNA: TGTGCCAGTAGTGGTCTAGGAGGCTACGAGCAGTACTTC.

This clonotype has a count of ten or more. This chain links TRBV5-1 with TRBJ2-1; a weak D match, TRBD1 (6 bases). Germline CDR1 reads SGHRS; CDR2 reads YFSETQ. The CDR3 extends over 16 amino acids. V gave up 4 bases and J gave up 0 bases, with 14 bases separating them. The CDR3 is CASSHWDISSYNEQFF. The CDR3 nucleotides read TGCGCCAGCAGCCATTGGGACATTAGCTCCTACAATGAGCAGTTCTTC. Complete variable domain (other parts from reference TRBV5-1 and TRBJ2-1): KAGVTQTPRYLIKTRGQQVTLSCSPISGHRSVSWYQQTPGQGLQFLFEYFSETQRNKGNFPGRFSGRQFSNSRSEMNVSTLELGDSALYLCASSHWDISSYNEQFFGPGTRLTVL.

This clonotype was counted ten times or more. The rearrangement joins TRBV11-2 to TRBJ2-1, with a tentative D call TRBD2 (5 bases). Per germline, CDR1 SGHAT and CDR2 FQNNGV. V lost 0 bases, J lost 6 bases, and 9 bases lay in between. The CDR3 sequence is 14 residues long. In DNA, the CDR3 is TGTGCCAGCAGCTTAGATATAGCGACCAATGAGCAGTTCTTC. Its translation is CASSLDIATNEQFF.

V gene TRBV2 combines with J gene TRBJ2-4; 10 bases map to TRBD1. V shed 4 bases and J 1 base; nucleotides not matched to a gene: 4. The germline CDR1 and CDR2 sequences are SNHLY and FYNNEI. The CDR3 consists of 16 residues. DNA of the CDR3: TGTGCCAGCAGTGCGACAGGGGGCGCCGCCAAAAACATTCAGTACTTC. Its protein product is CASSATGGAAKNIQYF.

This clonotype was seen many times. The chain has TRBV7-2 and TRBJ2-7; no clear D gene. Per germline, CDR1 SGHTA and CDR2 FQGNSA. CDR3 size: 13 residues. V was trimmed by 4 bases and J by 4 bases, leaving 11 bases between them. The CDR3 DNA follows: TGTGCCAGCAGCTGGAGTTCCTGGTACGAGCAGTACTTC. Encoded protein: CASSWSSWYEQYF.

Concerning this clonotype: With a much larger clone just one base away, this may be a read error. The rearrangement links TRBV12-3 or TRBV12-4 to TRBJ1-2; D may be TRBD1 (5 bases). The CDR3 length is 14 residues. V was pared by 2 bases and J by 13 bases, with 20 bases between. CDR3 residues: CASSLKGRGVSCTF. The CDR3 DNA follows: TGTGCCAGCAGTTTAAAGGGACGGGGTGTAAGCTGCACCTTC.

This clonotype was seen repeatedly, ten times or more. The chain couples TRBV20-1 to TRBJ1-6; weak D call: TRBD1 (5 bases). Germline assignment: CDR1 DFQATT and CDR2 SNEGSKA (reference sequence). V dropped 5 bases and J dropped 6 bases, with 14 bases sitting between them. This CDR3 region has 14 residues. The CDR3 DNA reads TGCAGTGCTGGACGGGGGGGTATTAATTCACCCCTCCACTTT. It is translated as CSAGRGGINSPLHF.

The sample holds many counts of this clonotype. The V call is TRBV10-2, the J call TRBJ2-7; D unresolved. This CDR3 region has 14 residues. Germline V gives CDR1 WSHSY, CDR2 SAAADI. Trimming took 5 bases from V and 7 from J, leaving 18 bases between them. The CDR3 coding sequence is TGCGCCAGCAGTACACGGGCACCGACCGTGGAGCAGTACTTC. The encoded protein is CASSTRAPTVEQYF.

This clonotype was counted ten times or more. V gene TRBV10-1 combines with J gene TRBJ2-1; no definite D call. The length of the CDR3 is 15 residues. Between the trimmed V and J ends, which lost 8 bases and 7 bases, there was a span of 21 bases. Germline V gives CDR1 WNHNN, CDR2 SYGVQD (reference sequence). The chain's CDR3 is CASSDEVGFGNEQFF. CDR3 DNA: TGCGCCAGCTCCGACGAGGTCGGATTTGGAAATGAGCAGTTCTTC.

This clonotype occurred many times. V gene TRBV7-2 combines with J gene TRBJ2-7; either TRBD1 or TRBD2 may supply D (5 bases each). The CDR3 has 17 amino acids. The ends were cut back, 1 base at V and 3 bases at J, with 19 bases in the middle. Germline CDR1 SGHTA, CDR2 FQGNSA. For the CDR3, the DNA is TGTGCCAGCAGCTTAGGAACGGGACGGACTCCGTTCTACGAGCAGTACTTC. It specifies CASSLGTGRTPFYEQYF.

This clonotype was observed a single time. This could be a read error, since a much larger clone is one nucleotide away. This sequence joins TRBV18 and TRBJ2-5, with TRBD1 identical over 8 bases. The CDR3 contains 14 residues. Germline V CDR1 and CDR2: KGHSH, LQKENI. CDR3 residues: CASSRGTGKETHYF. As DNA, the CDR3 is TGTGCCAGCTCACGGGGGACAGGAAAAGAGACCCACTACTTC.

Points on this clonotype: This may be a read error, as it is one base from a much larger clone. This chain joins TRBV20-1 and TRBJ2-1; 8 bases map to TRBD2. Germline CDR1 and CDR2: DFQATT and SNEGSKA (reference sequence). Trimming at V came to 0 bases and at J to 8 bases, leaving 15 bases not matched to a gene. The CDR3 has 17 amino acids. In DNA, the CDR3 is TGCAGTGCTAGAGACGAGACTAGCGAGGCCGGTGGGCATGAGCAGTTCTTC. This gives the protein CSARDETSEAGGHEQFF.

This clonotype was seen many times. The V gene is TRBV7-3, the J gene TRBJ2-2, with D uncertain. The germline V and J ends were trimmed by 2 bases and 0 bases, with 7 bases remaining between them. Germline assignment: CDR1 SGHTA and CDR2 FQGTGA. This CDR3 is 15 amino acids long. CDR3 sequence: CASSLGHTNTGELFF. CDR3 nucleotide sequence: TGTGCCAGCAGCTTAGGTCACACGAACACCGGGGAGCTGTTTTTT.

The J gene is TRBJ1-3, the V gene TRBV19, with D possibly being TRBD1 (6 bases). Per germline, CDR1 LNHDA and CDR2 SQIVND (reference sequence). Trimming pared 7 bases from V and 0 bases from J, leaving 16 bases between. The CDR3 spans 16 residues. The CDR3 DNA follows: TGTGCCAGTAACAACCTCTCCAGGGGCTCTGGAAACACCATATATTTT. This codes for CASNNLSRGSGNTIYF.

This clonotype appeared many times. The V gene is TRBV7-9, the J gene TRBJ2-7, with 9 positions matching TRBD2. The CDR3 totals 15 residues. Losses at the gene ends were 8 bases for V and 2 bases for J; bases not matched to a gene: 10. Germline CDR1 reads SEHNR; CDR2 reads FQNEAQ (reference sequence). For the CDR3, the DNA is TGTGCCAGCGGGAGAGAGCGGGGGGCCACCTACGAGCAGTACTTC. Translating it yields CASGRERGATYEQYF. The full variable domain, completed using reference TRBV7-9 and TRBJ2-7, is DTGVSQNPRHKITKRGQNVTFRCDPISEHNRLYWYRQTLGQGPEFLTYFQNEAQLEKSRLLSDRFSAERPKGSFSTLEIQRTEQGDSAMYLCASGRERGATYEQYFGPGTRLTVT.

Regarding this clonotype: The final CDR3 position lacks the conserved phenylalanine or tryptophan, pointing to a likely read error. V and J are TRBV27 and TRBJ1-5; perhaps TRBD1 as D (6 bases). This CDR3 comprises 14 residues. Trimming cost V 7 bases and J 11 bases, with 21 bases left between them. CDR1 is MNHEY and CDR2 is SMNVEV in the germline V gene (reference sequence). This CDR3 reads CASKGVGAGLTQHS. DNA of the CDR3: TGTGCCAGCAAAGGCGTGGGGGCGGGTTTGACCCAGCATTCT.

In this sample, this clonotype turned up a few times. The V gene is TRBV20-1, the J gene TRBJ2-1; the match to TRBD2 covers 11 bases. After removal of 3 bases from V and 5 bases from J, the junction contained 6 bases not matched to a gene. Germline V lookup: CDR1 DFQATT, CDR2 SNEGSKA (reference sequence). The CDR3 totals 15 residues. CDR3: CSASSGLADHNEQFF. The CDR3, as DNA: TGCAGTGCTAGCTCGGGACTAGCGGATCACAATGAGCAGTTCTTC.

This clonotype was detected a few times. The chain recombines TRBV18 with TRBJ1-5; D possibly corresponds to TRBD1 (6 bases). Germline V gives CDR1 KGHSH, CDR2 LQKENI. Trimming cost V 3 bases and J 9 bases, with 15 bases left between them. There are 14 residues in the CDR3. The CDR3: CASSPVQGVVPQHF. CDR3 DNA: TGTGCCAGCTCACCTGTACAGGGAGTGGTGCCCCAGCATTTT.

This clonotype was seen ten or more times. V is TRBV29-1 and J is TRBJ2-1, with 10 bases aligning to TRBD1. CDR1 and CDR2 from the germline V gene are SQVTM and ANQGSEA. The CDR3 has 14 residues. The ends lost 5 bases at V and 6 bases at J; junction bases unmatched: 7. The CDR3 is CSVSGTGVSNEQFF. The CDR3 nucleotides read TGCAGCGTTTCCGGGACAGGGGTATCCAATGAGCAGTTCTTC.